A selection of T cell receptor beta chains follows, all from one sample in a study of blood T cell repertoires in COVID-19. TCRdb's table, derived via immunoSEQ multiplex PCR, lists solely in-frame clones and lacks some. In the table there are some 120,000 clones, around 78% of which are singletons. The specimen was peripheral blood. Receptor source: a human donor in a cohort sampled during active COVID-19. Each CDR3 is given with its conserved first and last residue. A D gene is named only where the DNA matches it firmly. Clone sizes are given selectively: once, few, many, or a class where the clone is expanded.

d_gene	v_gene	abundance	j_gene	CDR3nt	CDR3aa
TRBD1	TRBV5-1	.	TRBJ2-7	TGCGCCAGCAGCTTGACCGGAGCAGGGACAGGGGGCCACGAGCAGTACTTC	CASSLTGAGTGGHEQYF
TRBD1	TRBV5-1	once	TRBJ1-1	TGCGCCAGCAGCCCTGGGACAGGGGGCGGGAACACTGAAGCTTTCTTT	CASSPGTGGGNTEAFF
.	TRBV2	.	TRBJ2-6	TGTGCCAGCAGTGAAACGGTCTCTGGGGCCAACGTCCTGACTTTC	CASSETVSGANVLTF
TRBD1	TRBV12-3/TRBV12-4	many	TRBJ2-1	TGTGCCAGCAGTCTAGGACAGGGAGAGTTCTTC	CASSLGQGEFF
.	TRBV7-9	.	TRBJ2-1	TGTGCCAGCAGCTTAGGGCAGGGCGGTTACAATGAGCAGTTCTTC	CASSLGQGGYNEQFF
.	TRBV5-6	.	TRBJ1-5	TGTGCCAGCAGCTTATGGGGGGGACAGCCCCAGCATTTT	CASSLWGGQPQHF
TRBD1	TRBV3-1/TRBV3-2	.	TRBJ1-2	TGTGCCAGCAGCCAGGGGACAGGGGCGTCGGATGGCTACACCTTC	CASSQGTGASDGYTF
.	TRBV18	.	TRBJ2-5	TGTGCCAGCTCACCACAGGGAGAGCAGACCCAGTACTTC	CASSPQGEQTQYF
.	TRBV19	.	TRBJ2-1	TGTGCCAGTAGGAACCCGGGACACCTCAATGAGCAGTTCTTC	CASRNPGHLNEQFF
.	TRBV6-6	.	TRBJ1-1	TGTGCCAGCAGCTCATCCGGTCAGGCGGGAGGGACTGAAGCTTTCTTT	CASSSSGQAGGTEAFF
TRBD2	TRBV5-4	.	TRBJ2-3	TGTGCCAGCACCCCCATCAAACGGGGGGGGAGCACAGATACGCAGTATTTT	CASTPIKRGGSTDTQYF
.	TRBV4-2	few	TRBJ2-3	TGTGCCAGCAGCCAAGATCGGAGGGTCACAGATACGCAGTATTTT	CASSQDRRVTDTQYF
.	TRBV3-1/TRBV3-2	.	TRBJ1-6	TGTGCCAGCAGCCAAGATAAGACATCTTATAATTCACCCCTCCACTTT	CASSQDKTSYNSPLHF
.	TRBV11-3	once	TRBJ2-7	TGTGCCAGCAGCTTAGATCACGGCGGCGAGCAGTACTTC	CASSLDHGGEQYF
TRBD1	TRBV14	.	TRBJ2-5	TGTGCCAGCAGCCAAAGGACAGGGGTGGAAGAGACCCAGTACTTC	CASSQRTGVEETQYF
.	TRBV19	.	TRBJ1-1	TGTGCCAGTAGTATAGGAGGATATGAAACTGAAGCTTTCTTT	CASSIGGYETEAFF
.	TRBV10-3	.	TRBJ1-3	TGTGCCACTGCTGGCACAGGGAGGGAAAACACCATATATTTT	CATAGTGRENTIYF
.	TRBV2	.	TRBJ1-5	TGTGCCAGCAGAAGAAGGGGCAGCAATCAGCCCCAGCATTTT	CASRRRGSNQPQHF
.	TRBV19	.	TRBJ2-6	TGTGCCAGTACGGCGGGGTTCGTCTCTGGGGCCAACGTCCTGACTTTC	CASTAGFVSGANVLTF
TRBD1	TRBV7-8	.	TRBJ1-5	TGTGCCAGCAGCGTGGACAGGTCTAATCAGCCCCAGCATTTT	CASSVDRSNQPQHF
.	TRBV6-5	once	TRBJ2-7	TGTGCCAGCAGTTACGCAGGGTTGGCCTACGAGCAGTACTTC	CASSYAGLAYEQYF
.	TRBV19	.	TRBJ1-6	TGTGCCAGTAGTACAGACACTCTTTCACCCCTCCACTTT	CASSTDTLSPLHF
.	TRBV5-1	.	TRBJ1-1	TGCGCCAGCAAGTCAGGGATCAACACTGAAGCTTTCTTT	CASKSGINTEAFF
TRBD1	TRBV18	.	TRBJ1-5	TGTGCCAGCTCACTAGACAGGGGGCTCAGTCAGCCCCAGCATTTT	CASSLDRGLSQPQHF
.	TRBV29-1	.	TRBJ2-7	TGCAGCGTCTTTATCGGCTCCTACGAGCAGTACTTC	CSVFIGSYEQYF
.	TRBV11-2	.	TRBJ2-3	TGTGCCAGCAACCAGGGGTCCGCCACAGATACGCAGTATTTT	CASNQGSATDTQYF
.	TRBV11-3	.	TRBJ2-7	TGTGCCAGCAGCTCGATATCGGGGGAGCAGTACTTC	CASSSISGEQYF
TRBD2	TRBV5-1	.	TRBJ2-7	TGCGCCAGCAGCTTGGGCCCCTCGACTAGCGGGTTAACCTACGAGCAGTACTTC	CASSLGPSTSGLTYEQYF
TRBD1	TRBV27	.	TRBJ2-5	TGTGCCAGCAGTCCCCCCATGGGGACAGGGGGCGCGGGGGAGACCCAGTACTTC	CASSPPMGTGGAGETQYF
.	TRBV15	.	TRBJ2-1	TGTGCCACCAGCAGCCAGGGAGGTTCCTACAATGAGCAGTTCTTC	CATSSQGGSYNEQFF
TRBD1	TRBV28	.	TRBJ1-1	TGTGCCAGCAGGGGCGCCCGACAGGGTGGCACTGAAGCTTTCTTT	CASRGARQGGTEAFF
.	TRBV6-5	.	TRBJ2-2	TGTGCCAGCAGTCCGCCCAGCACCGGGGAGCTGTTTTTT	CASSPPSTGELFF
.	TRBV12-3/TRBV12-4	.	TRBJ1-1	TGTGCCAGCAGGGTGAGGGGGACTGAAGCTTTCTTT	CASRVRGTEAFF
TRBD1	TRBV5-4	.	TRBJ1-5	TGTGCCAGCAGCACACAGGGGGCGCTTAACAATCAGCCCCAGCATTTT	CASSTQGALNNQPQHF